These T cell receptor beta chains were read from a single sample in a study of blood T cell repertoires in COVID-19. Clones were sequenced by immunoSEQ multiplex PCR, and TCRdb holds only the in-frame ones, with some missing. The sample has a few hundred thousand clones, roughly 88% seen once; the top ten hold 1.5% to 2%. Sequenced input: PBMCs or T cells enriched from blood (not recorded which). The receptors stem from a woman between 35 and 50 years old who had recovered from COVID-19. Each CDR3 is given with its conserved first and last residue. D genes are given only for firm matches. Size values are once, few and many counts, or a class for expanded clones, and some rows have none.

clone_size	v_call	j_call	d_call	cdr3_nt	cdr3_aa
-	TRBV5-4	TRBJ2-5	-	TGTGCCAGCAGCTCAGGGACTTCGGGGCAGGAGACCCAGTACTTC	CASSSGTSGQETQYF
once	TRBV7-2	TRBJ2-4	-	TGTGCCAGCAGCTTACTGGGCTCCGCCAAAAACATTCAGTACTTC	CASSLLGSAKNIQYF
-	TRBV18	TRBJ2-1	TRBD2	TGTGCCAGCTCAGCCTCCACGGGGACTAGCGGGAGTCGGTACCTCAATGAGCAGTTCTTC	CASSASTGTSGSRYLNEQFF
once	TRBV11-2	TRBJ1-4	-	TGTGCCAGCAGCTTAGTCCCGGGAGGTGAAAAACTGTTTTTT	CASSLVPGGEKLFF
-	TRBV5-4	TRBJ1-2	-	TGTGCCAGCAGCCCGGGAGGGGGAGAGGGCTACTATGGCTACACCTTC	CASSPGGGEGYYGYTF
-	TRBV20-1	TRBJ2-7	-	TGCAGTGCTAGAGTCCTCTACGAGCAGTACTTC	CSARVLYEQYF
-	TRBV9	TRBJ1-2	-	TGTGCCAGCAGCGCGCTCCGGGATTATGAGGGCTACACCTTC	CASSALRDYEGYTF
-	TRBV29-1	TRBJ1-1	-	TGCAGCGTTGTCACAGGGAACACTGAAGCTTTCTTT	CSVVTGNTEAFF
-	TRBV9	TRBJ1-2	-	TGTGCCAGCAGCGGCCCGGCAGGGTCGGATGGCTACACCTTC	CASSGPAGSDGYTF
-	TRBV4-3	TRBJ1-2	TRBD1	TGCGCCAGCAGCCAGACTCAGGGGGATGGCTACACCTTC	CASSQTQGDGYTF
few	TRBV7-8	TRBJ1-3	-	TGTGCCAGCAGCCCCGTATTCTCTGGAAACACCATATATTTT	CASSPVFSGNTIYF
-	TRBV13	TRBJ1-1	TRBD1	TGTGCCAGCAGCTCACTCAGCCCGACAGGGGGCTACTTGAACACTGAAGCTTTCTTT	CASSSLSPTGGYLNTEAFF
-	TRBV6-2/TRBV6-3	TRBJ1-6	-	TGTGCCAGCAGTTACTACCCCGTGACCGGGATTACGAATTCACCCCTCCACTTT	CASSYYPVTGITNSPLHF
few	TRBV29-1	TRBJ1-1	-	TGCAGCGCCGGGGGGCACCTGAACACTGAAGCTTTCTTT	CSAGGHLNTEAFF
-	TRBV6-1	TRBJ1-6	-	TGTGCCAGCAGTGGTACAAGGGGGTTTGCCTATAATTCACCCCTCCACTTT	CASSGTRGFAYNSPLHF
-	TRBV10-3	TRBJ1-1	TRBD1	TGTGCCACCTCTCGGGACAGAGAGAACACTGAAGCTTTCTTT	CATSRDRENTEAFF
-	TRBV4-3	TRBJ2-7	TRBD1	TGCGCCAGCAGCCAAGCCCTCGACAGGGAAGGTCCGAACGAGCAGTACTTC	CASSQALDREGPNEQYF
-	TRBV7-2	TRBJ2-7	TRBD2	TGTGCCAGCAGCTTAGTTGCTAGCGGGAGCTACGAGCAGTACTTC	CASSLVASGSYEQYF
-	TRBV7-2	TRBJ2-1	-	TGTGCCAGCAGCTTGACTGACAGGCTTCTCTACAATGAGCAGTTCTTC	CASSLTDRLLYNEQFF
-	TRBV4-2	TRBJ2-3	-	TGTGCCAGCAGCCAGTACTTAGCGGAGAGGACAGATACGCAGTATTTT	CASSQYLAERTDTQYF
-	TRBV5-1	TRBJ2-2	TRBD2	TGCGCCAGCAGCATAATAGCGGGAGGCAACACCGGGGAGCTGTTTTTT	CASSIIAGGNTGELFF
-	TRBV24-1	TRBJ2-1	TRBD2	TGTGCCACCAGTGAGACGACTAGCGGGAGGGTCAATGAGCAGTTCTTC	CATSETTSGRVNEQFF
-	TRBV27	TRBJ1-5	-	TGTGCCAGTTCGAGCGTTGGACAGCCCCAGCATTTT	CASSSVGQPQHF
-	TRBV5-1	TRBJ1-1	-	TGCGCCAGCAAGGCAGGCAGCACGAACACTGAAGCTTTCTTT	CASKAGSTNTEAFF
-	TRBV5-1	TRBJ1-2	-	TGCGCCAGCAGCTTGGACGGGGACTATGGCTACACCTTC	CASSLDGDYGYTF
-	TRBV11-3	TRBJ1-2	TRBD1	TGTGCCAGCAGCTACGGGACAGGGGCATTCAGGGGCTACACCTTC	CASSYGTGAFRGYTF
-	TRBV2	TRBJ1-2	TRBD1	TGTGCCAGCAATACAGGGGGAGTCGATGGCTACACCTTC	CASNTGGVDGYTF
-	TRBV19	TRBJ1-1	-	TGTGCCAGTAGTACGACAGGTGGAGATACTGAAGCTTTCTTT	CASSTTGGDTEAFF
-	TRBV6-1	TRBJ2-3	TRBD2	TGTGCCAGCAGTGCCTGGGCGGGAGATTCGGGCACAGATACGCAGTATTTT	CASSAWAGDSGTDTQYF
-	TRBV18	TRBJ2-5	-	TGTGCCAGCTCATCAAATCAGGGGTACCAAGAGACCCAGTACTTC	CASSSNQGYQETQYF
-	TRBV5-1	TRBJ2-5	TRBD2	TGCGCCAGCAGCCCTGGGACTAGCGTACAAGAGACCCAGTACTTC	CASSPGTSVQETQYF
-	TRBV5-1	TRBJ2-5	TRBD2	TGCGCCAGCAGCCCCTTAGCGGGAAGCCAAGAGACCCAGTACTTC	CASSPLAGSQETQYF
-	TRBV9	TRBJ1-2	TRBD1	TGTGCCAGCAGCGGTGGACAGGGCGCAAATAGCTATGGCTACACCTTC	CASSGGQGANSYGYTF
once	TRBV4-2	TRBJ1-2	-	TGTGCCAGCAGCAGAGACAGGCAAACTGGCTACACCTTC	CASSRDRQTGYTF
-	TRBV11-3	TRBJ1-4	-	TGTGCCAGCAGCCGTTATTCTATGTTTGATCGGGGGGATAATGAAAAACTGTTTTTT	CASSRYSMFDRGDNEKLFF
-	TRBV10-3	TRBJ1-2	-	TGTGCCATCAGTGAACAGGGTGACTATGGCTACACCTTC	CAISEQGDYGYTF
-	TRBV27	TRBJ1-6	TRBD1	TGTGCCAGCAGTCTTGGACAGGGTTTTAATTCACCCCTCCACTTT	CASSLGQGFNSPLHF
-	TRBV4-1	TRBJ2-4	TRBD2	TGCGCCAGCAGCCCGACCCCGGCTAGCGGCAAAAACATTCAGTACTTC	CASSPTPASGKNIQYF
-	TRBV5-1	TRBJ2-5	TRBD1	TGCGCCAGCAGCCCTCAGGGGGTACTTGGGACCCAGTACTTC	CASSPQGVLGTQYF
-	TRBV28	TRBJ2-7	TRBD2	TGTGCCAGCAGTTGGACTAGCGAGTCCTACGAGCAGTACTTC	CASSWTSESYEQYF
once	TRBV7-6	TRBJ2-3	-	TGTGCCAGCACCGCGACTAGCACAGATACGCAGTATTTT	CASTATSTDTQYF
-	TRBV13	TRBJ2-7	-	TGTGCCAGCAGCTTATACGGGTTCGGACAGAGCTCCTACGAGCAGTACTTC	CASSLYGFGQSSYEQYF
-	TRBV21-1	TRBJ1-2	-	TGTGCCAGCAGCAAGGTAAATCAACCCGGGGGGGGCCTATTGAGAGGCTACACCTTC	CASSKVNQPGGGLLRGYTF
-	TRBV5-1	TRBJ1-1	-	TGCGCCAGCAGCTTGTCACCCGAGGACACTGAAGCTTTCTTT	CASSLSPEDTEAFF
-	TRBV5-6	TRBJ1-2	-	TGTGCCAGCAGCTTGGTACAGGGTGGTGTTTGGGTGAGGGGCTACACCTTC	CASSLVQGGVWVRGYTF
once	TRBV6-1	TRBJ2-3	TRBD2	TGTGCCAGCAGTGATCTAGCGGGAGTGACAGATACGCAGTATTTT	CASSDLAGVTDTQYF
few	TRBV4-3	TRBJ1-6	-	TGCGCCAGCAGCACCTCGGGGGGGAATAATTCACCCCTCCACTTT	CASSTSGGNNSPLHF
-	TRBV9	TRBJ2-2	-	TGTGCCAGCAGCGTGTCCGGGACACCTAACACCGGGGAGCTGTTTTTT	CASSVSGTPNTGELFF
-	TRBV4-3	TRBJ1-1	-	TGCGCCAGCAGCCAAGACAGGGGTAGGGACACTGAAGCTTTCTTT	CASSQDRGRDTEAFF